The rows below give T cell receptor beta chains drawn from one sample of a study of blood T cell repertoires in COVID-19. The table came from immunoSEQ multiplex PCR; TCRdb's copy has only in-frame clones and leaves some out. Of 350,000 to 450,000 clones listed, roughly 86% were seen once; the top ten hold about 2.1%. What was sequenced was peripheral blood. The receptors were sampled from a woman aged 55-69 years with COVID-19, enrolled during active disease. The CDR3 runs from the conserved cysteine through the conserved F or W. D genes are given only for firm matches. Clone sizes are given selectively: once, few, many, or a class where the clone is expanded.

D | size | J | V | DNA | CDR3
NA | NA | TRBJ2-1 | TRBV3-1/TRBV3-2 | TGTGCCAGCAGAACGACTTCAGAGCAGTTCTTC | CASRTTSEQFF
NA | NA | TRBJ2-7 | TRBV6-5 | TGTGCCAGCAGTTTAGGTGATAGGGGCGAGCAGTACTTC | CASSLGDRGEQYF
NA | NA | TRBJ1-2 | TRBV6-1 | TGTGCCAGCAGTGAAGTTCAGGGGCGAATGGATGGCTACACCTTC | CASSEVQGRMDGYTF
TRBD2 | few | TRBJ2-7 | TRBV10-3 | TGTGCCACCGCGACTAGCGGGCCTTTCGAGCAGTACTTC | CATATSGPFEQYF
TRBD1 | NA | TRBJ1-5 | TRBV19 | TGTGCCAGTAGTAGGGGACAGATGCTTCAGCCCCAGCATTTT | CASSRGQMLQPQHF
NA | NA | TRBJ1-6 | TRBV7-8 | TGTGCCAGCAGCCGCACGGGACTCTCCTATAATTCACCCCTCCACTTT | CASSRTGLSYNSPLHF
TRBD2 | NA | TRBJ2-5 | TRBV28 | TGTGCCAGCAGTCCAACCGGGACTAATTTGGGGGAGACCCAGTACTTC | CASSPTGTNLGETQYF
NA | few | TRBJ2-1 | TRBV7-8 | TGTGCCAGCAGCCGAGGACAGAATGATCACAATGAGCAGTTCTTC | CASSRGQNDHNEQFF
TRBD1 | NA | TRBJ1-2 | TRBV27 | TGTGCCAGCAGCCGACAGGGGAATATGGCCAACTATGGCTACACCTTC | CASSRQGNMANYGYTF
TRBD2 | NA | TRBJ2-1 | TRBV9 | TGTGCCAGCACCTCGGGGGGGCCTGGTGGCAATGAGCAGTTCTTC | CASTSGGPGGNEQFF
TRBD1 | NA | TRBJ2-3 | TRBV6-5 | TGTGCCAGCAGTCCCCGGACAGGGGCAGATACGCAGTATTTT | CASSPRTGADTQYF
TRBD2 | NA | TRBJ2-1 | TRBV4-1 | TGCGCCAGCAGCCAAGACAGCGGGGTAGGGAATGAGCAGTTCTTC | CASSQDSGVGNEQFF
NA | NA | TRBJ2-2 | TRBV5-1 | TGCGCCAGCAGAAGGCTAGTAGGTGACACCGGGGAGCTGTTTTTT | CASRRLVGDTGELFF
TRBD1 | NA | TRBJ1-5 | TRBV29-1 | TGCAGCGCTCAAGGGACAGGCAATCAGCCCCAGCATTTT | CSAQGTGNQPQHF
TRBD2 | NA | TRBJ2-3 | TRBV10-3 | TGTGCCATCCGGTCATCTAGCGGGGCAGATACGCAGTATTTT | CAIRSSSGADTQYF
TRBD1 | NA | TRBJ2-3 | TRBV19 | TGTGCCACCTTGGGGACAGAGACAGATACGCAGTATTTT | CATLGTETDTQYF
TRBD1 | NA | TRBJ1-3 | TRBV15 | TGTGCCACCAGCAGAGATATAGGACAGGGGCGAGTTGGAAACACCATATATTTT | CATSRDIGQGRVGNTIYF
TRBD2 | NA | TRBJ2-1 | TRBV3-1/TRBV3-2 | TGTGCCAGCAGCCGGGAGGGGACTAGCGGCCCCTACAATGAGCAGTTCTTC | CASSREGTSGPYNEQFF
TRBD2 | once | TRBJ2-7 | TRBV5-4 | TGTGCCAGCAGCCGTTCTCCGGGACTAGCGGGGGGCCCCTACGAGCAGTACTTC | CASSRSPGLAGGPYEQYF
NA | NA | TRBJ1-5 | TRBV5-1 | TGCGCCAGCAGCCCTGAAGGGGGAACTTATAGCAATCAGCCCCAGCATTTT | CASSPEGGTYSNQPQHF
TRBD1 | NA | TRBJ2-7 | TRBV7-9 | TGTGCCAGCAGCTCCGACAGGGCCGAGCAGTACTTC | CASSSDRAEQYF
TRBD1 | NA | TRBJ1-1 | TRBV15 | TGTGCCACCAGCAGACCCAATTGGGACAGGGACACTGAAGCTTTCTTT | CATSRPNWDRDTEAFF
NA | NA | TRBJ1-1 | TRBV4-1 | TGCGCCAGCAGCCAAGATTTGCAGGGGAACACTGAAGCTTTCTTT | CASSQDLQGNTEAFF
TRBD1 | NA | TRBJ2-3 | TRBV7-2 | TGTGCCAGCAGCGTAGGACAGGGGACAGATACGCAGTATTTT | CASSVGQGTDTQYF
TRBD2 | NA | TRBJ2-1 | TRBV6-5 | TGTGCCAGCACGGAGCGGGGGGGCCGGAATGAGCAGTTCTTC | CASTERGGRNEQFF
TRBD2 | once | TRBJ2-2 | TRBV6-2/TRBV6-3 | TGTGCCAGCAGTTACCGACCGACTAGCGAAGGCGGGGAGCTGTTTTTT | CASSYRPTSEGGELFF
NA | NA | TRBJ1-1 | TRBV30 | TGTGCCTGGGTAACAGGGTGGTCCGGCACTGAAGCTTTCTTT | CAWVTGWSGTEAFF
TRBD2 | once | TRBJ2-3 | TRBV3-1/TRBV3-2 | TGTGCCAGCAGCCAACGGACTAGCGGGTTCACAGATACGCAGTATTTT | CASSQRTSGFTDTQYF
NA | NA | TRBJ1-5 | TRBV5-5 | TGTGCCAGCAGCTTGTTGATCGGGATCAATCAGCCCCAGCATTTT | CASSLLIGINQPQHF
NA | NA | TRBJ2-5 | TRBV7-9 | TGTGCCAGCAGCTTCCCAAAAGAGACCCAGTACTTC | CASSFPKETQYF
NA | many | TRBJ2-3 | TRBV6-2/TRBV6-3 | TGTGCCAGCAGTTACGGCAGTTCTAGCACAGATACGCAGTATTTT | CASSYGSSSTDTQYF
TRBD2 | NA | TRBJ2-1 | TRBV19 | TGTGCCAGTAGTGACACTAGCGGGGGCCCCTACAATGAGCAGTTCTTC | CASSDTSGGPYNEQFF
TRBD1 | NA | TRBJ1-5 | TRBV19 | TGTGCCACCGATGGACAGGGGGCAAATCAGCCCCAGCATTTT | CATDGQGANQPQHF
TRBD2 | NA | TRBJ2-1 | TRBV5-1 | TGCGCCAGCAGCGACGGGACTAGCGGGGCCGTTATCTACAATGAGCAGTTCTTC | CASSDGTSGAVIYNEQFF
NA | NA | TRBJ1-1 | TRBV11-1 | TGTGCCAGCAGCTTAGACCGCGGGGGGAGCACTGAAGCTTTCTTT | CASSLDRGGSTEAFF
TRBD1 | NA | TRBJ1-4 | TRBV18 | TGTGCCAGCTCCCGTCAGGGGGCTGATGAAAAACTGTTTTTT | CASSRQGADEKLFF
NA | NA | TRBJ2-7 | TRBV6-6 | TGTGCCAGCAGAAGAGACCGGGACAAGGGTCACGAGCAGTACTTC | CASRRDRDKGHEQYF
TRBD2 | NA | TRBJ2-3 | TRBV2 | TGTGCCAGCAGTGAAGATAGCGGGGGCCCGGACACGCAGTATTTT | CASSEDSGGPDTQYF
NA | NA | TRBJ2-7 | TRBV6-5 | TGTGCCAGCACCAACGCCGGTAGGGGCAGCGAGCAGTACTTC | CASTNAGRGSEQYF
NA | NA | TRBJ2-3 | TRBV11-2 | TGTGCCAGCAGCAACAGCGGCCTTGGGACAGATACGCAGTATTTT | CASSNSGLGTDTQYF